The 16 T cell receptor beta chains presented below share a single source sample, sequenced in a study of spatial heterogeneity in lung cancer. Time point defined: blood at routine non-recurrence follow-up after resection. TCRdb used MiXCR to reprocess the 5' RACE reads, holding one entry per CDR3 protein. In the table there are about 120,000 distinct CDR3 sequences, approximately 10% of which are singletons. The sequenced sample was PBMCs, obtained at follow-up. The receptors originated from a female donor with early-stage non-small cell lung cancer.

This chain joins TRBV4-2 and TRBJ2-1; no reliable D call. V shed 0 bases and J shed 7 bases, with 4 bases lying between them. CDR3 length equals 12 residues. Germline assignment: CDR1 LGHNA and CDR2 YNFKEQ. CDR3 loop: CASSQELNEQFF. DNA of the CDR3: TGTGCCAGCAGCCAAGAGTTAAATGAGCAGTTCTTC.

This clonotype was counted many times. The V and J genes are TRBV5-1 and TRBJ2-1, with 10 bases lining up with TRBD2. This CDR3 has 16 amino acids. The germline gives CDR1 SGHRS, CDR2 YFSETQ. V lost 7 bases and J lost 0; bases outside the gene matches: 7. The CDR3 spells CASGLAEGRSYNEQFF. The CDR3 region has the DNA TGCGCCAGCGGACTAGCGGAGGGCCGCTCCTACAATGAGCAGTTCTTC. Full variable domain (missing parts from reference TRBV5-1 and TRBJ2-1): KAGVTQTPRYLIKTRGQQVTLSCSPISGHRSVSWYQQTPGQGLQFLFEYFSETQRNKGNFPGRFSGRQFSNSRSEMNVSTLELGDSALYLCASGLAEGRSYNEQFFGPGTRLTVL.

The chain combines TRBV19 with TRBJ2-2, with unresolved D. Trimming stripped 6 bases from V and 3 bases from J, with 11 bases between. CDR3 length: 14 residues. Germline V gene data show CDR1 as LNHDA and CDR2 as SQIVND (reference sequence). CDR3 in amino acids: CASRAASDTGELFF. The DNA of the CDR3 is TGTGCCAGTAGGGCGGCGTCGGACACCGGGGAGCTGTTTTTT.

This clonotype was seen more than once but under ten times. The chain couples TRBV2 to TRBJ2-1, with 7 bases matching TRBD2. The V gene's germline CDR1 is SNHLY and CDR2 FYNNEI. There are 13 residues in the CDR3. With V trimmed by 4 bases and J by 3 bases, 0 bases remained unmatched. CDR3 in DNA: TGTGCCAGCAGTGGGGACTACTACAATGAGCAGTTCTTC. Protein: CASSGDYYNEQFF. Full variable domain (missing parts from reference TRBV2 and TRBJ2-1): EPEVTQTPSHQVTQMGQEVILRCVPISNHLYFYWYRQILGQKVEFLVSFYNNEISEKSEIFDDQFSVERPDGSNFTLKIRSTKLEDSAMYFCASSGDYYNEQFFGPGTRLTVL.

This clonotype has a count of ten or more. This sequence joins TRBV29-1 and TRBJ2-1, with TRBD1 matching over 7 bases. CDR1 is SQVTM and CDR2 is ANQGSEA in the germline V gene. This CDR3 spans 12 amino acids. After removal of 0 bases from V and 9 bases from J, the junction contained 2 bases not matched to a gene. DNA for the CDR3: TGCAGCGTTGAAGATCGACAGGGTGAGCAGTTCTTC. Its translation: CSVEDRQGEQFF.

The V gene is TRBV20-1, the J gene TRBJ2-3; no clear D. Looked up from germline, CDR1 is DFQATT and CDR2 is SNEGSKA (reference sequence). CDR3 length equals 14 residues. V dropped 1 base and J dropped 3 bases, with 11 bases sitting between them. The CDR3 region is CSARVASSTDTQYF. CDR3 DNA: TGCAGTGCTAGAGTGGCTAGTTCAACAGATACGCAGTATTTT.

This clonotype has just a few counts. The CDR3 DNA follows: TGTGCCAGCAGTTCCACGACAGTGTTCCTAAGCGAGCAGTACTTC. Encoded protein: CASSSTTVFLSEQYF. The chain employs TRBV28 and TRBJ2-7, with a possible D match to TRBD1 (5 bases). The germline V and J ends were trimmed by 4 bases and 6 bases, with 19 bases remaining between them. CDR3 size: 15 residues. Per germline, CDR1 MDHEN and CDR2 SYDVKM.

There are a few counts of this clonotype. The CDR3 DNA is TGCAGCGTTGGTCGTTCGGGGGGCACAGATACGCAGTATTTT. Protein sequence: CSVGRSGGTDTQYF. This sequence joins TRBV29-1 and TRBJ2-3; possibly TRBD2 for D (6 bases). This CDR3 has 14 amino acids. The germline V and J ends were trimmed by 4 bases and 1 base, with 12 bases remaining between them. Germline V CDR1 and CDR2: SQVTM, ANQGSEA.

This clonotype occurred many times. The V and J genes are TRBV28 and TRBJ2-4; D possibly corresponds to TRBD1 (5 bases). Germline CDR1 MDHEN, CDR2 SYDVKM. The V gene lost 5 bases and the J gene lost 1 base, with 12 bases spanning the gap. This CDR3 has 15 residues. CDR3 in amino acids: CASSLAGNAKNIQYF. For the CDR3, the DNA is TGTGCCAGCAGTCTGGCAGGGAACGCCAAAAACATTCAGTACTTC.

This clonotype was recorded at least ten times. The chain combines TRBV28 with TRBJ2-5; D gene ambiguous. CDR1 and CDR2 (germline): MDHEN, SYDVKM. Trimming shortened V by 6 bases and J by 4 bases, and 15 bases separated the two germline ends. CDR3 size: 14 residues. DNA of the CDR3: TGTGCCAGCAGCCCGGGCGTTCAAAGAGAGACCCAGTACTTC. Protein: CASSPGVQRETQYF. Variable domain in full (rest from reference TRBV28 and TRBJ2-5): DVKVTQSSRYLVKRTGEKVFLECVQDMDHENMFWYRQDPGLGLRLIYFSYDVKMKEKGDIPEGYSVSREKKERFSLILESASTNQTSMYLCASSPGVQRETQYFGPGTRLLVL.

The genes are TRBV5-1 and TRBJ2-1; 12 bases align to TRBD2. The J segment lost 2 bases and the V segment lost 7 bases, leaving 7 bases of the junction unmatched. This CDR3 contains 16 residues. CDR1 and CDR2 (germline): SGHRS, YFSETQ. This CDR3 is CASGGLAGLTYNEQFF. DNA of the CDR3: TGCGCCAGCGGCGGACTAGCGGGATTAACCTACAATGAGCAGTTCTTC.

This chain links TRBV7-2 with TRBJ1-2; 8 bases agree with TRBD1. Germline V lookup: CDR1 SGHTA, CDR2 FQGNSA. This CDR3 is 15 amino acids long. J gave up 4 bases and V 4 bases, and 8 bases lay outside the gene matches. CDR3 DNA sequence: TGTGCCAGCAGCTACCCTCAGGGGGCGGTCTATGGCTACACCTTC. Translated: CASSYPQGAVYGYTF.

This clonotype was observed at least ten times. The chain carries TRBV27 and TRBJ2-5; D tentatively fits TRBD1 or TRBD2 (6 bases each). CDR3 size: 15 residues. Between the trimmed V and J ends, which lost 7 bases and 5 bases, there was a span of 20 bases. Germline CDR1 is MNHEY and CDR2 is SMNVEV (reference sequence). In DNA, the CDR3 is TGTGCCAGCATGGGGGGCGGCCAAAGTGAGGAGACCCAGTACTTC. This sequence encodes CASMGGGQSEETQYF.

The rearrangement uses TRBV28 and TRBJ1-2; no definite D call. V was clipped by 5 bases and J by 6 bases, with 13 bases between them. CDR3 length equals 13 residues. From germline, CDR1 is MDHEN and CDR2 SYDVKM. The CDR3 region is CASSVQAVDGYTF. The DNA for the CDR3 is TGTGCCAGCAGTGTCCAGGCGGTGGATGGCTACACCTTC.

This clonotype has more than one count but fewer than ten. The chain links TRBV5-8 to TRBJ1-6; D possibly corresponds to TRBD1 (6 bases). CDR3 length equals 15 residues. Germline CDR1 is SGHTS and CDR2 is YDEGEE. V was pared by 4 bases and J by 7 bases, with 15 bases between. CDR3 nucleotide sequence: TGTGCCAGCAGCACACAGGGAATGTTGAATTCACCCCTCCACTTT. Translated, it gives CASSTQGMLNSPLHF.

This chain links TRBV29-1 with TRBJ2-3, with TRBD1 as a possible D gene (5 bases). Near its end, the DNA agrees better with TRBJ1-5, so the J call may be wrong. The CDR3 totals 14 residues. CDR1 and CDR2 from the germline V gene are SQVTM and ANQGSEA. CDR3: CSVASAGGADTQHF. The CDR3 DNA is TGCAGCGTTGCGTCTGCGGGAGGGGCGGATACGCAGCATTTT.